The 20 T cell receptor beta chains reported below all come from one sample, sequenced in a study of T-cell reconstitution after alpha-beta-depleted transplantation in children. It was with unique molecular identifiers that the TCRbeta library was prepared. One entry per CDR3 protein, called by TCRdb with MiXCR from the PCR reads. The data show about 500,000 distinct CDR3 sequences, around 10% seen once. Specimen: PBMCs, mostly from graft donor cells, collected 180 days after TCRalphabeta/CD19-depleted stem cell transplant. The source is a female patient aged 2 to 10 who had a stem cell transplant for aplastic anemia, so the T cells may come from the graft donor.

CDR3 protein: CATSRGGWREQYV. CDR3 bases: TGTGCCACCAGCAGAGGGGGTTGGCGCGAGCAGTACGTC. V is TRBV15 and J is TRBJ2-7; D gene unclear. This CDR3 has 13 residues. Germline V gene sequence: CDR1 LNHNV, CDR2 YYDKDF (reference sequence). V lost 1 base, J lost 6 bases, and 10 bases lay in between.

There are many counts of this clonotype. V and J are TRBV12-3 or TRBV12-4 and TRBJ2-2, with 9 bases lining up with TRBD1. Trimming removed 6 bases from V and 4 bases from J; junction bases left unmatched: 6. This CDR3 is built from 15 residues. The CDR3 sequence is CASSVTGGGTGELFF. Here the CDR3 DNA reads TGTGCCAGCAGCGTGACAGGGGGAGGCACCGGGGAGCTGTTTTTT.

This clonotype occurred a few times. The V gene is TRBV12-3 or TRBV12-4, the J gene TRBJ1-1, with a possible D match to TRBD1 (6 bases). V dropped 5 bases and J dropped 4 bases, with 14 bases sitting between them. This CDR3 is 14 amino acids long. The CDR3 loop is CASSQEGVATEAFF. DNA of the CDR3: TGTGCCAGCAGTCAAGAGGGGGTAGCCACTGAAGCTTTCTTT.

This clonotype was seen only a few times. This chain uses TRBV7-9 with TRBJ2-7; weak D call: TRBD2 (5 bases). Germline V CDR1 and CDR2: SEHNR, FQNEAQ (reference sequence). The CDR3 spans 15 residues. V gave up 5 bases and J gave up 6 bases, with 20 bases separating them. In nucleotides, the CDR3 is TGTGCCAGCAGCGCGCGCGGCTTTAGCGTTAGCGAGCAGTACGTC. Residues: CASSARGFSVSEQYV.

A few counts support this clonotype. The chain is built from TRBV11-2 and TRBJ2-1, with 9 positions matching TRBD2. With 4 bases clipped from V and 4 bases from J, the junction kept 14 bases outside the gene matches. The V gene's germline CDR1 is SGHAT and CDR2 FQNNGV. The CDR3 has 18 amino acids. In DNA, the CDR3 is TGTGCCAGCAGCTCTCCGACTAGCGGACTATTTATTTACAATGAGCAGTTCTTC. It encodes CASSSPTSGLFIYNEQFF.

This clonotype was seen a handful of times. This chain joins TRBV7-3 and TRBJ2-1; D is unresolved. The ends were cut back, 2 bases at V and 7 bases at J, with 9 bases in the middle. The germline V gene has CDR1 SGHTA and CDR2 FQGTGA. The CDR3 length is 13 residues. CDR3 region: CASSLLVLNEQFF. Written as DNA, the CDR3 is TGTGCCAGCAGCTTACTAGTTTTGAATGAGCAGTTCTTC.

This chain connects TRBV20-1 to TRBJ2-2; D tentatively reads TRBD1 or TRBD2 (5 bases each). The germline V gene encodes CDR1 DFQATT and CDR2 SNEGSKA (reference sequence). Trimming took 3 bases from V and 8 from J, leaving 19 bases between them. The CDR3 has 15 residues. This chain's CDR3 is CSASRSGLIPGELFF. The CDR3 DNA reads TGCAGTGCTAGTCGATCGGGGCTTATTCCAGGGGAGCTGTTTTTT.

The chain is built from TRBV28 and TRBJ1-2; D is possibly TRBD1 (5 bases). The CDR3 contains 13 residues. Trimming cost V 2 bases and J 6 bases, with 10 bases left between them. Per the germline V gene, CDR1 is MDHEN and CDR2 is SYDVKM. DNA of the CDR3: TGTGCCAGCAGTTTACACAGGATGAATGGCTACACCTTC. This translates into CASSLHRMNGYTF.

On this clonotype: A read error may be the cause here, since a much bigger clone is one base away. J is TRBJ2-2 and V is TRBV12-3 or TRBV12-4; 9 nucleotides align to TRBD1. This CDR3 has 15 amino acids. CDR3 bases: TGTGCCAGCAGTTTTCAGGGACAGGGAGGCGGGCAGCTGTTTTTT. Protein sequence: CASSFQGQGGGQLFF.

This clonotype has a handful of counts. The CDR3 protein is CASSFLAGTPSNEQFF. CDR3 in DNA: TGTGCCAGCAGTTTCTTAGCGGGAACCCCGAGTAATGAGCAGTTCTTC. The rearrangement uses TRBV27 and TRBJ2-1; 8 nucleotides match TRBD2. Germline CDR1 reads MNHEY; CDR2 reads SMNVEV (reference sequence). J lost 7 bases, V lost 3 bases, and 11 bases had no gene match. The CDR3 is 16 residues long.

The V call is TRBV12-3 or TRBV12-4, the J call TRBJ2-1; maybe TRBD2 (5 bases). V lost 8 bases, J lost 10 bases, and 24 bases lay in between. The CDR3 consists of 15 residues. The DNA for the CDR3 is TGTGCCAGCGGCTTCCGGGAATCGGGTCGTTGGGAGCAGTTCTTC. This translates into CASGFRESGRWEQFF.

The table lists this clonotype with a few counts. The chain joins TRBV18 to TRBJ2-7; either TRBD1 or TRBD2 may fit D (5 bases each). CDR3 length: 15 amino acids. Germline V lookup: CDR1 KGHSH, CDR2 LQKENI. V was pared by 3 bases and J by 3 bases, with 15 bases between. CDR3 region: CASSPRDRPYYEQYV. In DNA form, the CDR3 reads TGTGCCAGCTCACCCCGGGACCGACCCTACTACGAGCAGTACGTC.

The chain joins TRBV7-7 to TRBJ2-7; 7 nucleotides align to TRBD1. The CDR3 extends over 14 amino acids. The V gene's germline CDR1 is SSHAT and CDR2 FNYEAQ (reference sequence). V shed 5 bases and J 0 bases; nucleotides not matched to a gene: 4. The CDR3 region has the DNA TGTGCCAGCAGCCCTCACAGGGGCTCCTACGAGCAGTACTTC. This gives the protein CASSPHRGSYEQYF.

As to this clonotype: Since no conserved phenylalanine or tryptophan closes the CDR3, a read error is the likely cause. The chain has TRBV30 and TRBJ1-3; D gene unclear. V was pared by 3 bases and J by 2 bases, with 5 bases between. The germline gives CDR1 GTSNPN, CDR2 SVGIG (reference sequence). The CDR3 spans 12 residues. CDR3 amino acids: CAWSFAGNTIYL. In DNA form, the CDR3 reads TGTGCCTGGAGCTTCGCTGGAAACACCATATATTTG.

This clonotype has a handful of counts. The chain uses TRBV20-1 and TRBJ2-2, with TRBD1 identical over 7 bases. Germline lookup yields CDR1 DFQATT and CDR2 SNEGSKA (reference sequence). This CDR3 is built from 15 residues. After removal of 4 bases from V and 0 bases from J, the junction contained 5 bases not matched to a gene. The CDR3 DNA reads as TGCAGTGCTACCGAGGGGACAGCGAACACCGGGGAGCTGTTTTTT. The encoded protein is CSATEGTANTGELFF.

This clonotype has just a few counts. The J gene is TRBJ1-5, the V gene TRBV10-3; no clear D gene. This CDR3 comprises 13 residues. The V end lost 3 bases, the J end lost 0 bases, and 3 bases lay between the germline ends. The germline V gene encodes CDR1 ENHRY and CDR2 SYGVKD. CDR3 DNA sequence: TGTGCCATCAGTGACAGTAGCAATCAGCCCCAGCATTTT. Protein sequence: CAISDSSNQPQHF.

V and J are TRBV3-1 and TRBJ2-1; D possibly uses TRBD1 or TRBD2 (5 bases each). Trimming left V 6 bases short and J 8 bases short, with 11 bases between. Germline CDR1 and CDR2: LGHDT and YNNKEL (reference sequence). The CDR3 runs to 12 residues. This CDR3 reads CASRRGEHEQFF. The CDR3 DNA reads TGTGCCAGCAGGAGAGGGGAGCATGAGCAGTTCTTC.

The DNA for the CDR3 is TGTGCCATCAGCGCCGGGACTATTGTCTCCAATGAGCAGTTCTTC. Translating it yields CAISAGTIVSNEQFF. The chain combines TRBV10-3 with TRBJ2-1, with 7 bases matching TRBD2. Germline values: CDR1 ENHRY, CDR2 SYGVKD. The CDR3 extends over 15 amino acids. The J segment lost 6 bases and the V segment lost 6 bases, leaving 11 bases of the junction unmatched.

This clonotype was found a few times. The rearrangement links TRBV5-6 to TRBJ1-2; weak D call: TRBD1 (5 bases). Germline loops: CDR1 SGHDT, CDR2 YYEEEE. Deletions cut 5 bases from V and 8 bases from J, with 25 bases between. The CDR3 is made up of 16 amino acids. The CDR3 loop reads CASSPYNTDSIAGYTF. The DNA for the CDR3 is TGTGCCAGCAGTCCTTATAATACCGACAGTATTGCAGGCTACACCTTC.

This clonotype was recorded a few times. The J gene is TRBJ1-1, the V gene TRBV6-1; 7 positions agree with TRBD1. The J segment lost 5 bases and the V segment lost 6 bases, leaving 6 bases of the junction unmatched. Per the germline V gene, CDR1 is MNHNS and CDR2 is SASEGT. The CDR3 length is 13 residues. CDR3 nucleotides: TGTGCCAGCAGGCAGGGGGTGTTTACTGAAGCTTTCTTT. This codes for CASRQGVFTEAFF.